This T cell receptor (beta chain) was documented in a study of CD8 T cells in ankylosing spondylitis. As regards this clonotype: Its antigen is as yet unknown.

MiXCR, applied by TCRdb to the 5' RACE reads, yields one record per CDR3 protein. Of hundreds of thousands of distinct CDR3 sequences in the sample, roughly 10% are singletons; the top ten hold 0.45% to 0.6%. Study findings and constraints: Disease-linked clones bore a CD8+ phenotype, appearing relatively rarely in peripheral blood. Made up of about eight highly homologous variants, a TCR beta motif appeared characteristic of ankylosing spondylitis blood. Significantly higher representation of disease-linked clones was reported for matched ankylosing spondylitis synovial fluid.

Germline CDR1 and CDR2: SGHDT and YYEEEE. The J segment lost 0 bases and the V segment lost 2 bases, leaving 11 bases of the junction unmatched. This CDR3 has 17 residues. The TCR comes from a male donor with ankylosing spondylitis. The sequencing input was blood, either unsorted or a sorted T cell fraction (not recorded which). The chain links TRBV5-6 to TRBJ2-7, with 7 nucleotides matching TRBD2. The CDR3 DNA is TGTGCCAGCAGCTTAAAGCACAGACTAGCTCACTCCTACGAGCAGTACTTC. Protein product: CASSLKHRLAHSYEQYF.